This T cell receptor (beta chain) was retrieved from a study of shared clonotypes between healthy human individuals. Trimming removed 0 bases at V and 5 bases at J, with 20 bases between. Looked up from germline, CDR1 is SGDLS and CDR2 is YYNGEE. The CDR3 length is 17 residues. The table came from immunoSEQ multiplex PCR; TCRdb's copy has only in-frame clones and leaves some out. This table has 1,400,000 or so clones, roughly 98.5% appearing once. The donors were all Caucasian adults (living in Nashville, Tennessee). Material for sequencing was naive CD4+ T cells sorted from blood. Documented subset: CD45RA+ positively selected. The V and J genes are TRBV9 and TRBJ1-2, with D uncertain. This receptor was obtained from a man aged 30-40 years in good health. This CDR3 is CASSVDGERGRAYGYTF. DNA of the CDR3: TGTGCCAGCAGCGTAGATGGGGAACGTGGCAGAGCTTATGGCTACACCTTC. Full variable domain (outside the CDR3, taken from reference TRBV9 and TRBJ1-2): DSGVTQTPKHLITATGQRVTLRCSPRSGDLSVYWYQQSLDQGLQFLIQYYNGEERAKGNILERFSAQQFPDLHSELNLSSLELGDSALYFCASSVDGERGRAYGYTFGSGTRLTVV.